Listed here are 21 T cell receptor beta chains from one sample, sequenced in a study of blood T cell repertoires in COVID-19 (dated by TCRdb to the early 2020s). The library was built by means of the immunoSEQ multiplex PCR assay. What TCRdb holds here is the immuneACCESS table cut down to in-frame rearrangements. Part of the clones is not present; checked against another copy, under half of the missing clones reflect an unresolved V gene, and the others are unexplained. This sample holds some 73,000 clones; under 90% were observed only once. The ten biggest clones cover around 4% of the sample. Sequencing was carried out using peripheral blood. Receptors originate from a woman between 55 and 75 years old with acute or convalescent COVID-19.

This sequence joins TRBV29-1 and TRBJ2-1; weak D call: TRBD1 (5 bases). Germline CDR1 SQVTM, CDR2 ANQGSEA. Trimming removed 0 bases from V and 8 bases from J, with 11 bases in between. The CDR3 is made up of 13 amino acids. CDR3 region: CSVEDRGRDEQFF. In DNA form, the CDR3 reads TGCAGCGTTGAAGATCGTGGCAGGGATGAGCAGTTCTTC.

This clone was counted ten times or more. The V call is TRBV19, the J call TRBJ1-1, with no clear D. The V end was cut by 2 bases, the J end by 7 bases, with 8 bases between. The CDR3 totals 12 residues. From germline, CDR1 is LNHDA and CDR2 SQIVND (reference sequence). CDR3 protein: CASSIFSSEAFF. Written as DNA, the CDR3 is TGTGCCAGTAGTATATTTAGCAGTGAAGCTTTCTTT.

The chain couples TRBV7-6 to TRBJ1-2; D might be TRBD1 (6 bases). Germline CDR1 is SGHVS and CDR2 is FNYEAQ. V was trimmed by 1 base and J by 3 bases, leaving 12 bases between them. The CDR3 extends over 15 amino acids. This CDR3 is CASSLEAGADYGYTF. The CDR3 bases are TGTGCCAGCAGCTTAGAGGCGGGGGCCGACTATGGCTACACCTTC.

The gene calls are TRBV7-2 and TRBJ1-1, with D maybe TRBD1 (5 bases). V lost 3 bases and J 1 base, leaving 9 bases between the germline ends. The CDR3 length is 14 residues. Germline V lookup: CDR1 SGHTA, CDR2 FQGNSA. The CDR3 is CASSFQGTNTEAFF. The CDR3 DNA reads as TGTGCCAGCAGCTTCCAGGGTACGAACACTGAAGCTTTCTTT.

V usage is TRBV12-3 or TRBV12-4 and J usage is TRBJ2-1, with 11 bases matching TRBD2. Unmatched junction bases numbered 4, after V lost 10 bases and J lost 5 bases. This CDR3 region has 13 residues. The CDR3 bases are TGTGCCACCGGGACTAGCGGACACAATGAGCAGTTCTTC. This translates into CATGTSGHNEQFF.

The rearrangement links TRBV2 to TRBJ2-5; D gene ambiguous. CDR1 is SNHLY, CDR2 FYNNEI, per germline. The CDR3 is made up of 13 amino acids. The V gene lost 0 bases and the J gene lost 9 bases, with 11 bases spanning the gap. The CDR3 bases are TGTGCCAGCAGTGAAGCGCCTAGGTTGGCCCAGTACTTC. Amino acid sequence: CASSEAPRLAQYF.

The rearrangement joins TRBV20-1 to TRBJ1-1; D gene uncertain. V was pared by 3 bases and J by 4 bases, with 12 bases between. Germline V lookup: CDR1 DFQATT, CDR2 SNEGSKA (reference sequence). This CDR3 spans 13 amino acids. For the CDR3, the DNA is TGCAGTGCTAGTGGTGGAGTTGGCACTGAAGCTTTCTTT. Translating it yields CSASGGVGTEAFF.

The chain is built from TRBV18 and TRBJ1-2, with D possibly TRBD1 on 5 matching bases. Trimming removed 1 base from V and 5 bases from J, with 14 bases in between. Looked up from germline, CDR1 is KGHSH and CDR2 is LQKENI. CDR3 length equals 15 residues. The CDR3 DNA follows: TGTGCCAGCTCACCACTTGCTCAGGCAGGGTATGGCTACACCTTC. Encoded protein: CASSPLAQAGYGYTF.

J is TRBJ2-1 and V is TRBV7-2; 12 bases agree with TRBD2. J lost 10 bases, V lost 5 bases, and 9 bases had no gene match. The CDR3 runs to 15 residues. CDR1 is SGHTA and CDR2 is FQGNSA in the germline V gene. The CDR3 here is CASSPSGGAGSEQFF. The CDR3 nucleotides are TGTGCCAGCAGCCCTAGCGGGGGGGCCGGTTCGGAGCAGTTCTTC.

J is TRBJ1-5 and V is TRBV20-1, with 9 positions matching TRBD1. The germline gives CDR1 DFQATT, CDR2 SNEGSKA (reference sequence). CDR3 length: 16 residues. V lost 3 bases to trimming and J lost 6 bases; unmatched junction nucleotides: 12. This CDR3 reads CSASGFGGQGGQPQHF. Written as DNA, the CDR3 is TGCAGTGCTAGTGGGTTTGGGGGACAGGGAGGTCAGCCCCAGCATTTT.

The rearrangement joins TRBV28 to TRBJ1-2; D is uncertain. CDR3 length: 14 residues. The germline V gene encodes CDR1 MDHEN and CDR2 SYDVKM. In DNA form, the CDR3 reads TGTGCAGTTCAAAGGGCACCGACTATGGATGGCTACACCTTC. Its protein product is CAVQRAPTMDGYTF.

The CDR3 bases are TGTGCCAGCAGCCAAAGAGTACCGGGACAGTCGAATTCACCCCTCCACTTT. It codes for CASSQRVPGQSNSPLHF. The V call is TRBV14, the J call TRBJ1-6, with 7 bases aligning to TRBD1. CDR3 length equals 17 residues. V lost 2 bases, J lost 7 bases, and 11 bases stayed unmatched. Germline lookup yields CDR1 SGHDN and CDR2 FVKESK.

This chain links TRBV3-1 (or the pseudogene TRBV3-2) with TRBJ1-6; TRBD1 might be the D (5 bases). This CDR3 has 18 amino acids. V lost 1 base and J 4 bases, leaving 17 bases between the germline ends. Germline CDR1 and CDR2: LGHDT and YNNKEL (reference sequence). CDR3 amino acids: CASSQGLPGDGYNSPLHF. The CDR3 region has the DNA TGTGCCAGCAGCCAAGGACTTCCGGGGGACGGGTATAATTCACCCCTCCACTTT.

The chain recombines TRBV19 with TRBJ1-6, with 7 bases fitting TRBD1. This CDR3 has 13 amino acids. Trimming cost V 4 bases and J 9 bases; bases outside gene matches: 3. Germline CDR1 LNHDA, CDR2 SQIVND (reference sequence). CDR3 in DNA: TGTGCCAGTAGTACCCAGGGGGGTTCACCCCTCCACTTT. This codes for CASSTQGGSPLHF.

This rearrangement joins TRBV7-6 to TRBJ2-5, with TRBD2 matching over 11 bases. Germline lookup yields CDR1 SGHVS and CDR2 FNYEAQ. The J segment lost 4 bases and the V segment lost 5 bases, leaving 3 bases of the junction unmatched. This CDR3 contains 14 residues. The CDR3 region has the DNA TGTGCCAGCAGCATTAGCGGGGGGGGAGAGACCCAGTACTTC. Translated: CASSISGGGETQYF.

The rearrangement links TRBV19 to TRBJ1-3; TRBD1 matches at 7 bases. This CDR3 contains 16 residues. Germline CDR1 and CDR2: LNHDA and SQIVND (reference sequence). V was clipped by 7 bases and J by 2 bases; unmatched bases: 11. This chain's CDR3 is CASIPGNQGAGNTIYF. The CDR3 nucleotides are TGTGCCAGTATCCCGGGAAATCAGGGGGCTGGAAACACCATATATTTT.

The CDR3 DNA follows: TGTGCCAGCCTTGGAAGCGCAGATACGCAGTATTTT. This gives the protein CASLGSADTQYF. The chain uses TRBV2 and TRBJ2-3; D remains ambiguous. Germline-derived CDR1 and CDR2 are SNHLY and FYNNEI. The V gene lost 8 bases and the J gene lost 4 bases, with 10 bases spanning the gap. This CDR3 has 12 amino acids.

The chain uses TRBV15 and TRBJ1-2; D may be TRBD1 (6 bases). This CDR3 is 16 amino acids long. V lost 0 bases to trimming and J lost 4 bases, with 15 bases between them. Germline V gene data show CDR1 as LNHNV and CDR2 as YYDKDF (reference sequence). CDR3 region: CATSRDVPGGVYGYTF. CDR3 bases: TGTGCCACCAGCAGAGATGTTCCTGGGGGCGTCTATGGCTACACCTTC.

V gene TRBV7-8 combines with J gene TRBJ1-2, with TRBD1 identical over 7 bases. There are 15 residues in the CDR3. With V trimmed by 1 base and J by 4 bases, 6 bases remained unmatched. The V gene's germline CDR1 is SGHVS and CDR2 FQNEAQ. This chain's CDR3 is CASSLDRDRSYGYTF. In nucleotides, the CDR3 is TGTGCCAGCAGCTTAGATAGGGACAGATCCTATGGCTACACCTTC.

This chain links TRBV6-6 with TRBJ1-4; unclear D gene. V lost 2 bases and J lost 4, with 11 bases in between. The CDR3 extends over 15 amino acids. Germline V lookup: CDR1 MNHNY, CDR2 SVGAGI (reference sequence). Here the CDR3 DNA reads TGTGCCAGCAGTTACCAAGGACGGGGTAATGAAAAACTGTTTTTT. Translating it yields CASSYQGRGNEKLFF.

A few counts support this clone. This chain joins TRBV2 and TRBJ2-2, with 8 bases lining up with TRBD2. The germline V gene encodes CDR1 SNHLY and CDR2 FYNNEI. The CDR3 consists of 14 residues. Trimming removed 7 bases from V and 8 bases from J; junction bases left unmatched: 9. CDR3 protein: CASKTGGPSGELFF. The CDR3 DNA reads TGTGCCAGCAAGACGGGAGGGCCTTCGGGGGAGCTGTTTTTT.